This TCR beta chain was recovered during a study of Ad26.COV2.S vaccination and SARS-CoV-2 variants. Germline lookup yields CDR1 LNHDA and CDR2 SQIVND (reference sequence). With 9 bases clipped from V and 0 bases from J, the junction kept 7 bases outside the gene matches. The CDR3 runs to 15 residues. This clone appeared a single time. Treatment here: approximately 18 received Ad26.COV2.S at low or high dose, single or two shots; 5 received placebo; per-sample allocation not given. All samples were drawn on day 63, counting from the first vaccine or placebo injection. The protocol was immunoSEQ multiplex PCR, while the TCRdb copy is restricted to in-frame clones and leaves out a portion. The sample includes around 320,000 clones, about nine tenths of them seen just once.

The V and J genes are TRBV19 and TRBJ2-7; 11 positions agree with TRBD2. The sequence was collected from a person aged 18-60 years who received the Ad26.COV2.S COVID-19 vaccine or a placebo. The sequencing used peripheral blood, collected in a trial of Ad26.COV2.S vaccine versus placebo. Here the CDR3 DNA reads TGTGCCAGGGGGACTAGCGGTGTAAGCTCCTACGAGCAGTACTTC. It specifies CARGTSGVSSYEQYF.